These 6 T cell receptor beta chains came from one sample sequenced in a study of blood T cell repertoires in COVID-19 (dated by TCRdb to 2019 to 2021). The library was made by the immunoSEQ multiplex PCR assay. In its TCRdb copy, this immuneACCESS table keeps in-frame sequences only and misses some clones. Where compared with another copy, unresolved V genes explain less than half of these, and the others have no known cause. The table for this sample lists about 260,000 clones; 86% of them were counted only once. The ten most abundant clones make up around 10% of the sample. Sequenced: peripheral blood. These receptors all stem from a middle-aged man who had recovered from COVID-19.

CDR3 coding DNA: TGTGCCAGCAGCTCCCGGGGGGGAGGTGGCTACACCTTC. Translation gives CASSSRGGGGYTF. V and J are TRBV7-9 and TRBJ1-2; weak D call: TRBD1 (5 bases). Germline CDR1 and CDR2: SEHNR and FQNEAQ (reference sequence). CDR3 size: 13 residues. With 4 bases removed from V and 7 bases from J, the gap between germline ends came to 13 bases.

The J gene is TRBJ2-2, the V gene TRBV5-1; 8 nucleotides agree with TRBD2. J was trimmed by 5 bases and V by 4 bases; bases with no gene match: 7. The CDR3 runs 15 residues. Germline loops: CDR1 SGHRS, CDR2 YFSETQ. Here the CDR3 DNA reads TGCGCCAGCAGCCATGTAGCGGGGAGGACCGGGGAGCTGTTTTTT. As protein: CASSHVAGRTGELFF.

This chain connects TRBV19 to TRBJ2-3, with unresolved D. From germline, CDR1 is LNHDA and CDR2 SQIVND (reference sequence). The V end was cut by 5 bases, the J end by 0 bases, with 9 bases between. The CDR3 sequence is 14 residues long. CDR3 in amino acids: CASSPSYSTDTQYF. The DNA for the CDR3 is TGTGCCAGTAGTCCTAGTTACAGCACAGATACGCAGTATTTT.

This chain joins TRBV11-1 and TRBJ2-5, with a possible D match to TRBD2 (6 bases). Trimming cost V 4 bases and J 5 bases, with 20 bases left between them. Germline assignment: CDR1 SGHAT and CDR2 FQDESV (reference sequence). The CDR3 runs to 16 residues. This CDR3 reads CASSSQDGGHIETQYF. CDR3 in DNA: TGTGCCAGCAGCTCCCAGGACGGGGGTCATATCGAGACCCAGTACTTC. The full variable domain, rest sourced from reference TRBV11-1 and TRBJ2-5, is EAEVAQSPRYKITEKSQAVAFWCDPISGHATLYWYRQILGQGPELLVQFQDESVVDDSQLPKDRFSAERLKGVDSTLKIQPAELGDSAMYLCASSSQDGGHIETQYFGPGTRLLVL.

This chain joins TRBV20-1 and TRBJ1-5; perhaps TRBD1 as D (6 bases). The V gene's germline CDR1 is DFQATT and CDR2 SNEGSKA (reference sequence). Trimming stripped 3 bases from V and 0 bases from J, with 9 bases between. The CDR3 consists of 14 residues. The DNA for the CDR3 is TGCAGTGCTAGTTGGGGGCTTAGCAATCAGCCCCAGCATTTT. This codes for CSASWGLSNQPQHF.

This clone was counted once. This rearrangement joins TRBV5-5 to TRBJ2-7; 12 positions match TRBD2. Germline CDR1 is SGHKS and CDR2 is YYEKEE (reference sequence). V lost 4 bases and J lost 4; bases outside the gene matches: 9. The CDR3 is 16 residues long. CDR3 sequence (DNA): TGTGCCAGCAGCCTGGGGCTAGCGGGAGGGCCGTACGAGCAGTACTTC. Translated: CASSLGLAGGPYEQYF.